The 10 T cell receptor beta chains reported below all come from one sample, sequenced in a study of shared clonotypes between healthy human individuals. Profiled with immunoSEQ multiplex PCR; TCRdb holds only in-frame clones, not every one. The repertoire holds some 89,000 clones, roughly two thirds seen once, with 35% to 55% in the top ten. Sequencing used memory CD8+ T cells sorted from blood. Subset given: CD45RO+ cells pooled with CCR7-negative TemRA cells. The receptors here all came from a man aged 25 to 40 in good health.

The chain has TRBV9 and TRBJ1-5; D is ambiguous. V was trimmed by 0 bases and J by 5 bases, leaving 6 bases between them. The V gene's germline CDR1 is SGDLS and CDR2 YYNGEE. The CDR3 is 13 amino acids. CDR3 sequence (DNA): TGTGCCAGCAGCGTAGAAGGGTATCAGCCCCAGCATTTT. Amino acid sequence: CASSVEGYQPQHF.

This clone has at least ten counts. The chain carries TRBV29-1 and TRBJ2-7; 7 bases are a match to TRBD1. The CDR3 is made up of 13 amino acids. V lost 2 bases, J lost 4 bases, and 5 bases stayed unmatched. Germline V gives CDR1 SQVTM, CDR2 ANQGSEA. In nucleotides, the CDR3 is TGCAGCGTTGAACAAAGCAGGGGGTACGAGCAGTACTTC. Translating gives CSVEQSRGYEQYF.

V usage is TRBV28 and J usage is TRBJ1-1, with D tentatively TRBD1 (5 bases). The CDR3 extends over 17 amino acids. Trimming removed 5 bases from V and 2 bases from J, with 21 bases in between. The germline V gene encodes CDR1 MDHEN and CDR2 SYDVKM. The CDR3 region is CASSPQWGGGLNTEAFF. CDR3 in DNA: TGTGCCAGCAGTCCCCAATGGGGCGGGGGTTTAAACACTGAAGCTTTCTTT.

There are a few counts of this clone. J is TRBJ1-1 and V is TRBV11-3; D unclear. Between the trimmed V and J ends, which lost 1 base and 4 bases, there was a span of 7 bases. The germline V gene has CDR1 SGHNT and CDR2 YENEEA. This CDR3 contains 13 residues. CDR3: CASSLGPLTEAFF. CDR3 DNA: TGTGCCAGCAGCTTAGGCCCCCTCACTGAAGCTTTCTTT.

The chain has TRBV6-6 and TRBJ2-7; TRBD1 matches at 9 bases. V shed 6 bases, J shed 7 bases, and the junction held 13 bases outside the gene matches. The CDR3 sequence is 15 residues long. CDR1 and CDR2 (germline): MNHNY, SVGAGI (reference sequence). The CDR3 loop reads CASSEPGQGLREQYF. The CDR3 nucleotides read TGTGCCAGCAGCGAACCGGGACAGGGTCTTCGGGAGCAGTACTTC.

This clone was seen a few times. V and J are TRBV25-1 and TRBJ2-7; 7 bases match TRBD1. This CDR3 is built from 15 residues. Germline V lookup: CDR1 MGHDK, CDR2 SYGVNS. Trimming at V came to 4 bases and at J to 2 bases, leaving 8 bases not matched to a gene. The CDR3 coding sequence is TGTGCCAGCAGTGGAACCAGGGGGAAGGCCTACGAGCAGTACTTC. Encoded protein: CASSGTRGKAYEQYF.

Comment on this clone: Other DNA sequences from this sample encode an identical CDR3 as well. The chain links TRBV7-6 to TRBJ2-1; 12 nucleotides agree with TRBD2. J gave up 4 bases and V 4 bases, and 5 bases lay outside the gene matches. CDR1 and CDR2 (germline): SGHVS, FNYEAQ. The CDR3 contains 16 residues. This CDR3 reads CASSSLAGGLYNEQFF. The CDR3 region has the DNA TGTGCCAGCAGCTCACTAGCGGGAGGCCTATACAATGAGCAGTTCTTC.

This clone has a count of ten or more. The J gene is TRBJ1-4, the V gene TRBV11-2, with D uncertain. The CDR3 contains 14 residues. V lost 11 bases, J lost 0 bases, and 13 bases lay in between. Germline CDR1 SGHAT, CDR2 FQNNGV. The CDR3 sequence is CALSWRATNEKLFF. The DNA for the CDR3 is TGTGCCCTGTCTTGGCGTGCAACTAATGAAAAACTGTTTTTT.

The CDR3 reads CSVERGQGSEQYF. The DNA for the CDR3 is TGCAGCGTTGAACGGGGACAGGGTAGCGAGCAGTACTTC. The rearrangement joins TRBV29-1 to TRBJ2-7; 9 bases are a match to TRBD1. V trimming: 2 bases; J trimming: 6 bases; junction bases outside the gene matches: 5. The CDR3 is 13 amino acids. Germline CDR1 and CDR2: SQVTM and ANQGSEA.

V usage is TRBV27 and J usage is TRBJ1-1; no firm D call. The CDR3 spans 15 residues. The germline gives CDR1 MNHEY, CDR2 SMNVEV (reference sequence). V shed 1 base and J shed 0 bases, with 9 bases lying between them. The CDR3 protein is CASSLFGQMNTEAFF. As DNA, the CDR3 is TGTGCCAGCAGTTTATTCGGCCAGATGAACACTGAAGCTTTCTTT.